The rows below give T cell receptor beta chains drawn from one sample of a study of CXCR3-negative and CXCR3-positive naive CD8 T cells. TCRdb re-analyzed the 5' RACE reads; it lists each CDR3 protein once, without DNA. The sample includes about 56,000 distinct CDR3 sequences. Sequenced sample: memory CD8+ T cells from blood. All receptors derive from a human donor in good health. Some clones in this sample may be carry-over from other donors' samples. Each CDR3 is given with its conserved first and last residue.

cdr3_aa,j_call,v_call
CASSAGGGAYNEQFF,TRBJ2-1,TRBV7-9
CSAGVGLRSKETQYF,TRBJ2-5,TRBV20-1
CASSYSDQYEQYF,TRBJ2-7,TRBV6-5
CASSTLPRGLPYEQYF,TRBJ2-7,TRBV21-1
CSVETSDTAYEQYF,TRBJ2-7,TRBV29-1
CASSPPVTRGLTDTQYF,TRBJ2-3,TRBV18
CASSLGLGRAGELFF,TRBJ2-2,TRBV7-2
CASLERGRPTDTQYF,TRBJ2-3,TRBV12-3/TRBV12-4
CSAGASGSYNEQFF,TRBJ2-1,TRBV20-1
CASSDKQGSAGELFF,TRBJ2-2,TRBV6-4
CSVERPNTGELFF,TRBJ2-2,TRBV29-1
CASSYGGVHNEQFF,TRBJ2-1,TRBV6-2/TRBV6-3
CSVEDGGGDEQYF,TRBJ2-7,TRBV29-1
CASSEFGTGNYEQYF,TRBJ2-7,TRBV10-1
CASSAGTGGYEQYF,TRBJ2-7,TRBV11-3
CASSLQTSGSRGNEQFF,TRBJ2-1,TRBV28
CASSSLGPYNEQFF,TRBJ2-1,TRBV7-2
CSVVPTGKIEQYF,TRBJ2-7,TRBV29-1
CATGLRTSSLNEQFF,TRBJ2-1,TRBV10-3
CASRPTVNTEAFF,TRBJ1-1,TRBV14
CASSTGQEMNTEAFF,TRBJ1-1,TRBV28
CASSAGTFTYEQYF,TRBJ2-7,TRBV7-2
CASRGGGYTDTQYF,TRBJ2-3,TRBV7-9
CASSRYRVQETQYF,TRBJ2-5,TRBV6-6
CSAAGTSINNEQFF,TRBJ2-1,TRBV29-1
CATSGAGRGYEQYF,TRBJ2-7,TRBV27
CASSRLTELTGELFF,TRBJ2-2,TRBV28
CASSQEAPSWRGSTDTQYF,TRBJ2-3,TRBV4-2
CSVDGVVMGELFF,TRBJ2-2,TRBV29-1
CASSIGAEYNEQFF,TRBJ2-1,TRBV19
CASSLTGSGETQYF,TRBJ2-5,TRBV11-3
CASSYWSRQETQYF,TRBJ2-5,TRBV7-9
CSATNLESQETQYF,TRBJ2-5,TRBV20-1
CSVVGAGNTIYF,TRBJ1-3,TRBV29-1
CASSLLREKTDTQYF,TRBJ2-3,TRBV5-1
CASSEYRGAYTF,TRBJ1-2,TRBV6-1
CASLPRSRGPGVYGYTF,TRBJ1-2,TRBV12-3/TRBV12-4
CASSPRQGIAGEQYF,TRBJ2-7,TRBV12-3/TRBV12-4
CAGHYRGRNQPQHF,TRBJ1-5,TRBV5-1
CSARTGNQPQHF,TRBJ1-5,TRBV20-1
CSVLVGDTYGYTF,TRBJ1-2,TRBV29-1
CSARGVGLAGGFSSYNEQFF,TRBJ2-1,TRBV20-1